The subject of this entry is one T cell receptor beta chain. The antigen is unknown. The sample comes from a study of graft-versus-host responses after intestinal transplantation. Measured with immunoSEQ multiplex PCR; TCRdb has only the in-frame clones, and not every one. The sample shows 90,000 to 120,000 clones, 87% of them seen only once. The sequence was collected from a human donor who was the organ donor for an intestinal transplant. The sequencing here drew on unstimulated CD4+ T cells sorted from spleen or lymph node cells, taken before transplant.

The CDR3 DNA follows: TGTGCCAGCAGCTTGGGAGGGGATCACACTGAAGCTTTCTTT. This gives the protein CASSLGGDHTEAFF. The rearrangement joins TRBV5-4 to TRBJ1-1, with a possible D match to TRBD1 (5 bases). Trimming shortened V by 0 bases and J by 3 bases, and 9 bases separated the two germline ends. The CDR3 has 14 amino acids. Germline V gives CDR1 SGHNT, CDR2 YYREEE (reference sequence).